This T cell receptor (beta chain) was found in a study of STAT5B mutations in CD4+ large granular lymphocyte leukemia. Turning to the study itself: Among healthy donors, a particular HLA allele went with more CDR3 'QG' motifs. Study-level points and caveats: Main leukemic clonotypes were patient-specific, but roughly 23% appeared at low frequency elsewhere. Data were not HLA-matched across samples. 8/27 top patient clones versus 2/35 control clones were TRBV06-family.

Germline lookup yields CDR1 LNHDA and CDR2 SQIVND (reference sequence). The V gene lost 5 bases and the J gene lost 8 bases, with 18 bases spanning the gap. This CDR3 spans 14 amino acids. Here immunoSEQ multiplex PCR was the method, and the copy in TCRdb shows in-frame clones only, minus some. The table records 48,000 or so clones, around 70% of them present only once. Notes on this clone: Its antigen is undetermined.

What was sequenced was CD4+ T cells from blood buffy coats. V usage is TRBV19 and J usage is TRBJ1-2; a weak D match, TRBD1 (5 bases). The receptor was isolated from a human donor in good health. In DNA, the CDR3 is TGTGCCAGTAGTTCTCAGTGGCCCAGGGAGGGCTACACCTTC. Its protein product is CASSSQWPREGYTF.